The 26 T cell receptor beta chains below all came from one sample that was sequenced in a study of T cell changes during pregnancy in multiple sclerosis. Sequencing used immunoSEQ multiplex PCR; TCRdb keeps in-frame clones, though not all of them. The data contain 95,000 to 150,000 clones, around 93% of them seen just once; the ten biggest clones take up 6.2%. This specimen consisted of peripheral blood, obtained before pregnancy. The receptors originated from a female donor with multiple sclerosis, enrolled in a pregnancy study.

The CDR3 region is CASSLTSGVNWETQYF. The CDR3 bases are TGTGCCAGCAGCTTAACTAGCGGGGTAAATTGGGAGACCCAGTACTTC. The rearrangement links TRBV7-3 to TRBJ2-5, with 8 bases that match TRBD2. The CDR3 extends over 16 amino acids. CDR1 is SGHTA, CDR2 FQGTGA, per germline. With 0 bases clipped from V and 5 bases from J, the junction kept 8 bases outside the gene matches.

J is TRBJ1-1 and V is TRBV29-1; TRBD1 agrees at 8 bases. V shed 7 bases and J 5 bases; nucleotides not matched to a gene: 3. Per germline, CDR1 SQVTM and CDR2 ANQGSEA. The CDR3 runs 11 residues. DNA for the CDR3: TGCAGCGGGAACAGGGGGACTGAAGCTTTCTTT. Translating it yields CSGNRGTEAFF.

The J gene is TRBJ1-5, the V gene TRBV9; D is possibly TRBD1 (5 bases). With 0 bases removed from V and 3 bases from J, the gap between germline ends came to 10 bases. Germline-derived CDR1 and CDR2 are SGDLS and YYNGEE. CDR3 size: 15 residues. DNA of the CDR3: TGTGCCAGCAGCGTAGGGGGGGGGAACAATCAGCCCCAGCATTTT. Protein sequence: CASSVGGGNNQPQHF.

DNA for the CDR3: TGCGCCAGCAGCTTAACAGGAACGAACACTGAAGCTTTCTTT. It translates to CASSLTGTNTEAFF. V is TRBV5-1 and J is TRBJ1-1, with D possibly TRBD1 on 5 matching bases. From germline, CDR1 is SGHRS and CDR2 YFSETQ. There are 14 residues in the CDR3. The V end lost 2 bases, the J end lost 1 base, and 9 bases lay between the germline ends.

The chain links TRBV6-1 to TRBJ2-5, with 14 positions matching TRBD2. The V segment lost 2 bases and the J segment 5 bases; nucleotides outside the gene matches: 7. The CDR3 runs 17 residues. CDR1 is MNHNS, CDR2 SASEGT, per germline. CDR3 residues: CASSEIRGLAGVETQYF. For the CDR3, the DNA is TGTGCCAGCAGTGAAATTAGGGGACTAGCGGGAGTGGAGACCCAGTACTTC.

This clone turned up a few times. V and J are TRBV7-8 and TRBJ2-3; 7 nucleotides align to TRBD2. The V segment lost 4 bases and the J segment 4 bases; nucleotides outside the gene matches: 2. CDR3 size: 13 residues. Germline V lookup: CDR1 SGHVS, CDR2 FQNEAQ. The CDR3 sequence is CASSYAGADTQYF. Here the CDR3 DNA reads TGTGCCAGCAGCTACGCGGGAGCAGATACGCAGTATTTT. Complete variable domain (other parts from reference TRBV7-8 and TRBJ2-3): GAGVSQSPRYKVAKRGQDVALRCDPISGHVSLFWYQQALGQGPEFLTYFQNEAQLDKSGLPSDRFFAERPEGSVSTLKIQRTQQEDSAVYLCASSYAGADTQYFGPGTRLTVL.

This clone has ten or more counts. The DNA of the CDR3 is TGCGCCAGCAGCTTGGAAGGGGATAGGCCCCAGCATTTT. Protein product: CASSLEGDRPQHF. The V gene is TRBV5-1, the J gene TRBJ1-5, with D tentatively TRBD1 (5 bases). This CDR3 is 13 amino acids long. In germline, CDR1 is SGHRS, CDR2 YFSETQ. The germline V and J ends were trimmed by 0 bases and 9 bases, with 10 bases remaining between them. Combining the CDR3 with reference TRBV5-1 and TRBJ1-5 gives the whole variable domain KAGVTQTPRYLIKTRGQQVTLSCSPISGHRSVSWYQQTPGQGLQFLFEYFSETQRNKGNFPGRFSGRQFSNSRSEMNVSTLELGDSALYLCASSLEGDRPQHFGDGTRLSIL.

The genes are TRBV18 and TRBJ2-2, with TRBD2 as a possible D gene (5 bases). Germline CDR1 is KGHSH and CDR2 is LQKENI. The ends were cut back, 0 bases at V and 4 bases at J, with 15 bases in the middle. CDR3 length: 17 amino acids. The CDR3 region is CASSPPRAETGTGELFF. CDR3 DNA: TGTGCCAGCTCACCACCGCGGGCAGAAACGGGCACCGGGGAGCTGTTTTTT.

The chain has TRBV6-1 and TRBJ1-2; 7 bases are shared with TRBD1. Germline CDR1 and CDR2: MNHNS and SASEGT. The CDR3 has 13 residues. After removal of 8 bases from V and 3 bases from J, the junction contained 6 bases not matched to a gene. This CDR3 reads CASRTDRYYGYTF. The CDR3 nucleotides are TGTGCCAGCCGAACGGACAGGTACTATGGCTACACCTTC.

V and J are TRBV6-1 and TRBJ2-6, with D possibly matching TRBD1 (6 bases). CDR1 is MNHNS, CDR2 SASEGT, per germline. There are 15 residues in the CDR3. Trimming cost V 6 bases and J 4 bases, with 13 bases left between them. CDR3 amino acids: CASSTDRSGANVLTF. CDR3 in DNA: TGTGCCAGCAGCACAGACAGGTCCGGGGCCAACGTCCTGACTTTC.

The chain combines TRBV19 with TRBJ1-1, with no clear D. The germline V gene encodes CDR1 LNHDA and CDR2 SQIVND (reference sequence). The ends were cut back, 4 bases at V and 5 bases at J, with 14 bases in the middle. The CDR3 extends over 14 amino acids. CDR3 sequence: CASSTAATVTEAFF. CDR3 nucleotide sequence: TGTGCCAGTAGTACGGCCGCAACAGTTACTGAAGCTTTCTTT.

This rearrangement joins TRBV5-1 to TRBJ2-2; TRBD1 matches 8 bases. CDR1 is SGHRS, CDR2 YFSETQ, per germline. The junction had 2 bases not matched to a gene; V was cut back by 4 bases and J by 3 bases. This CDR3 region has 14 residues. The CDR3 protein is CASSPGGHTGELFF. The CDR3 DNA sequence: TGCGCCAGCAGCCCAGGGGGCCACACCGGGGAGCTGTTTTTT.

This chain joins TRBV6-1 and TRBJ1-5; a possible D gene is TRBD1 (5 bases). Trimming left V 4 bases short and J 11 bases short, with 15 bases between. This CDR3 region has 13 residues. CDR1 MNHNS and CDR2 SASEGT come from the germline V gene. DNA of the CDR3: TGTGCCAGCAGTGGGTCTCGACAGACAGCCCAGCATTTT. Amino acids: CASSGSRQTAQHF.

This chain uses TRBV25-1 with TRBJ1-1; D is unclear. Germline values: CDR1 MGHDK, CDR2 SYGVNS. This CDR3 is built from 15 residues. V lost 8 bases and J lost 1, with 17 bases in between. Here the CDR3 reads CASYPLSQKNTEAFF. The CDR3 DNA reads as TGTGCCAGCTACCCCTTGTCCCAGAAGAACACTGAAGCTTTCTTT.

The V gene is TRBV5-4, the J gene TRBJ2-5; possibly TRBD1 for D (5 bases). Germline values: CDR1 SGHNT, CDR2 YYREEE (reference sequence). This CDR3 has 16 amino acids. V lost 0 bases and J lost 4, with 16 bases in between. CDR3: CASSLEGTRGRETQYF. CDR3 DNA sequence: TGTGCCAGCAGCTTGGAGGGCACAAGGGGTCGAGAGACCCAGTACTTC.

The rearrangement uses TRBV5-1 and TRBJ1-1; no reliable D call. This CDR3 has 14 amino acids. V was pared by 4 bases and J by 3 bases, with 13 bases between. CDR1 is SGHRS and CDR2 is YFSETQ in the germline V gene. For the CDR3, the DNA is TGCGCCAGCAGCCCCGCAATGGGCGACACTGAAGCTTTCTTT. Translated: CASSPAMGDTEAFF.

As concerns this clone: Other DNA sequences from this sample encode an identical CDR3 as well. The gene calls are TRBV6-5 and TRBJ1-3; D possibly corresponds to TRBD1 (6 bases). Germline loops: CDR1 MNHEY, CDR2 SVGAGI. Trimming pared 10 bases from V and 4 bases from J, leaving 14 bases between. The CDR3 contains 13 residues. The CDR3 region is CATRQGTGNTIYF. The DNA for the CDR3 is TGTGCCACCCGGCAGGGGACGGGAAACACCATATATTTT.

The chain joins TRBV28 to TRBJ2-1, with TRBD1 matching over 8 bases. Germline V gene lookup returns CDR1 MDHEN and CDR2 SYDVKM. CDR3 length: 16 amino acids. The J segment lost 4 bases and the V segment lost 5 bases, leaving 10 bases of the junction unmatched. The CDR3 loop reads CASSTQGQVDYNEQFF. DNA for the CDR3: TGTGCCAGCAGTACACAGGGACAGGTCGATTACAATGAGCAGTTCTTC.

This chain connects TRBV6-6 to TRBJ1-1; 7 bases map to TRBD1. Germline V gene sequence: CDR1 MNHNY, CDR2 SVGAGI (reference sequence). This CDR3 spans 14 amino acids. The ends lost 5 bases at V and 0 bases at J; junction bases unmatched: 3. The CDR3 spells CASSDDRVNTEAFF. CDR3 coding DNA: TGTGCCAGCAGTGACGACAGGGTGAACACTGAAGCTTTCTTT.

The CDR3 DNA is TGTGCCAGCAGGCTTGGTCTACCGGGAGGGGAGCTGTTTTTT. Residues: CASRLGLPGGELFF. The chain joins TRBV6-6 to TRBJ2-2; D is possibly TRBD2 (5 bases). V gave up 6 bases and J gave up 8 bases, with 16 bases separating them. CDR3 length: 14 residues. The germline CDR1 and CDR2 sequences are MNHNY and SVGAGI (reference sequence).

The chain couples TRBV28 to TRBJ2-7; 10 positions match TRBD2. This CDR3 spans 16 amino acids. The germline gives CDR1 MDHEN, CDR2 SYDVKM. With V trimmed by 6 bases and J by 5 bases, 13 bases remained unmatched. DNA of the CDR3: TGTGCCAGCAGAGAGCTCGGCCTAGCGGGAGCCAACGAGCAGTACTTC. Translating gives CASRELGLAGANEQYF.

The count of this clone is one. J is TRBJ2-2 and V is TRBV10-2; D remains ambiguous. The CDR3 runs to 14 residues. The ends were cut back, 7 bases at V and 2 bases at J, with 11 bases in the middle. CDR1 and CDR2 from the germline V gene are WSHSY and SAAADI. The CDR3 bases are TGCGCCAGCATGGTACAGTCCAACACCGGGGAGCTGTTTTTT. Protein product: CASMVQSNTGELFF.

V gene TRBV5-1 combines with J gene TRBJ1-1; D uncertain. The germline V and J ends were trimmed by 4 bases and 10 bases, with 14 bases remaining between them. Germline V lookup: CDR1 SGHRS, CDR2 YFSETQ. CDR3 length: 12 residues. CDR3 coding DNA: TGCGCCAGCAGCAACGCAGCGGGTCCAGCTTTCTTT. Encoded protein: CASSNAAGPAFF.

The genes are TRBV19 and TRBJ1-1; D gene uncertain. Germline V gene sequence: CDR1 LNHDA, CDR2 SQIVND (reference sequence). The CDR3 contains 11 residues. Trimming cost V 8 bases and J 1 base, with 5 bases left between them. CDR3 in DNA: TGTGCCAGTGGCGGGAACACTGAAGCTTTCTTT. Its protein product is CASGGNTEAFF.

This chain links TRBV6-5 with TRBJ1-2, with TRBD1 identical over 8 bases. Germline assignment: CDR1 MNHEY and CDR2 SVGAGI. CDR3 length: 12 residues. The junction had 5 bases not matched to a gene; V was cut back by 6 bases and J by 8 bases. In DNA form, the CDR3 reads TGTGCCAGCAGGAGGACAGGGTACGGCTACACCTTC. Protein sequence: CASRRTGYGYTF.

This chain connects TRBV9 to TRBJ1-1; 11 bases are shared with TRBD1. V was clipped by 4 bases and J by 7 bases; unmatched bases: 6. The CDR3 loop spans 14 amino acids. Germline V gives CDR1 SGDLS, CDR2 YYNGEE. This CDR3 reads CASSTGQGGIEAFF. Here the CDR3 DNA reads TGTGCCAGCAGCACGGGACAGGGGGGAATTGAAGCTTTCTTT.